The clone carrying this TCR beta chain has a count of ten or more. This sample was taken from a study of technical replicates of blood from a handful of donors. Using immunoSEQ multiplex PCR, the repertoire was profiled, and TCRdb retains in-frame clones only, with some absent. The sample includes about 78,000 clones, 90% to 95% of them seen just once. Sequencing input: T cells isolated from PBMCs. This TCR was sampled from a human donor in good health.

As DNA, the CDR3 is TGTGCCAGCAGCCAAGATCAGGAAACTCCCTCCTACGAGCAGTACTTC. Residues: CASSQDQETPSYEQYF. J is TRBJ2-7 and V is TRBV4-2; no clear D gene. Trimming removed 0 bases from V and 0 bases from J, with 12 bases in between. CDR1 LGHNA and CDR2 YNFKEQ come from the germline V gene. This CDR3 comprises 16 residues.